A selection of T cell receptor beta chains follows, all from one sample in a study of T-cell memory formation after mild COVID-19. In TCRdb, the 5' RACE reads were re-called with MiXCR into one record per CDR3 protein. The sample holds fewer than 700,000 distinct CDR3 sequences, approximately 18% seen once. The sample consisted of PBMCs or a T cell subset sorted from them (not recorded which). The receptors stem from an adult woman who had mild COVID-19 (a few samples of this study predate the infection). Cell type and time point are not known. Each CDR3 is given with its conserved first and last residue. The order of the fields is J gene, V gene, clone size, D gene, CDR3 protein, CDR3 DNA. D genes are given only for firm matches. Part of the rows lack a size; the others show once, few, many or a class for expanded clones.

>TRBJ2-7|TRBV20-1|NA|NA
CSAREWRERSYEQYF
TGCAGTGCTAGGGAGTGGCGGGAACGATCCTACGAGCAGTACTTC
>TRBJ2-7|TRBV11-2|NA|TRBD2
CASSPVTSGGLYEQYF
TGTGCCAGCAGCCCGGTGACTAGCGGGGGACTCTACGAGCAGTACTTC
>TRBJ2-3|TRBV9|NA|NA
CASSGGTGTDTQYF
TGTGCCAGCAGCGGGGGGACCGGGACAGATACGCAGTATTTT
>TRBJ1-1|TRBV12-3/TRBV12-4|NA|TRBD1
CASSLWTGGTNTEAFF
TGTGCCAGCAGTTTGTGGACAGGGGGTACTAACACTGAAGCTTTCTTT
>TRBJ2-2|TRBV4-2|NA|TRBD2
CASSQASGRGSGELFF
TGTGCCAGCAGCCAAGCTAGCGGGAGGGGCTCCGGGGAGCTGTTTTTT
>TRBJ1-5|TRBV18|few|NA
CASSPSQAGASQPQHF
TGTGCCAGCTCACCAAGTCAAGCAGGGGCGAGTCAGCCCCAGCATTTT
>TRBJ2-3|TRBV5-1|many|NA
CASSLEDSYKGDTQYF
TGCGCCAGCAGCTTGGAAGACAGTTATAAAGGGGATACGCAGTATTTT
>TRBJ2-2|TRBV7-9|many|NA
CASSLQGFGELFF
TGTGCCAGCAGCTTACAGGGGTTCGGGGAGCTGTTTTTT
>TRBJ1-2|TRBV15|NA|NA
CATSIGGQGPYYGYTF
TGTGCCACCAGCATAGGGGGGCAGGGGCCCTATTATGGCTACACCTTC
>TRBJ2-7|TRBV20-1|many|NA
CSAHDSYEQYF
TGCAGTGCCCATGACTCCTACGAGCAGTACTTC
>TRBJ1-2|TRBV12-3/TRBV12-4|many|TRBD1
CASSPGAGGGYTF
TGTGCCAGCAGTCCAGGGGCAGGGGGTGGCTACACCTTC
>TRBJ2-7|TRBV20-1|few|TRBD1
CSAREDRDYEQYF
TGCAGTGCTAGAGAGGACAGGGACTACGAGCAGTACTTC
>TRBJ2-5|TRBV4-1|NA|NA
CASSQVKVGGTWETQYF
TGCGCCAGCAGCCAAGTGAAAGTAGGCGGGACCTGGGAGACCCAGTACTTC
>TRBJ1-2|TRBV7-9|NA|NA
CASRRQDGYTF
TGTGCCAGCAGACGACAGGACGGCTACACCTTC
>TRBJ2-1|TRBV13|few|NA
CASSFSQGWDEQFF
TGTGCCAGCAGCTTTTCACAGGGATGGGATGAGCAGTTCTTC
>TRBJ1-4|TRBV15|NA|TRBD1
CATSAQGGGGLNEKLFF
TGTGCCACCAGCGCCCAGGGCGGAGGGGGCCTTAATGAAAAACTGTTTTTT
>TRBJ2-7|TRBV4-1|NA|NA
CASSPGGRGRTYEQYF
TGCGCCAGCAGCCCCGGTGGGAGAGGTAGGACCTACGAGCAGTACTTC
>TRBJ2-3|TRBV5-1|few|NA
CASSSGGQSADTQYF
TGCGCCAGCAGCTCCGGGGGGCAGTCTGCAGATACGCAGTATTTT
>TRBJ2-3|TRBV29-1|NA|TRBD2
CSVLLAGGPTDTQYF
TGCAGCGTTCTACTAGCGGGAGGGCCCACAGATACGCAGTATTTT
>TRBJ2-7|TRBV6-1|NA|NA
CASSERIEQYNSYEQYF
TGTGCCAGCAGTGAACGGATAGAACAGTACAACTCCTACGAGCAGTACTTC
>TRBJ2-7|TRBV20-1|few|NA
CSGLALTDEQYF
TGCAGTGGGTTAGCGCTTACCGACGAGCAGTACTTC
>TRBJ1-2|TRBV7-9|NA|NA
CASSLDDALGYTF
TGTGCCAGCAGCTTAGACGACGCTTTAGGCTACACCTTC
>TRBJ2-5|TRBV9|NA|NA
CASSPRGGGEETQYF
TGTGCCAGCAGCCCACGTGGAGGGGGAGAGGAGACCCAGTACTTC
>TRBJ1-5|TRBV19|NA|NA
CASSMGRVIRGQPQHF
TGTGCCAGTAGTATGGGGAGGGTGATAAGAGGCCAGCCCCAGCATTTT
>TRBJ2-7|TRBV29-1|NA|NA
CSVEDRRGQGGKQYF
TGCAGCGTTGAAGATCGTAGGGGTCAGGGTGGCAAGCAGTACTTC
>TRBJ1-1|TRBV5-1|many|TRBD1
CASSLDRGGTEAFF
TGCGCCAGCAGCTTGGACAGGGGAGGAACTGAAGCTTTCTTT
>TRBJ1-1|TRBV5-4|NA|TRBD1
CASSLLTGSNTEAFF
TGTGCCAGCAGCTTGCTGACAGGGTCGAACACTGAAGCTTTCTTT
>TRBJ2-2|TRBV7-2|few|TRBD2
CASSLGGSGRTGELFF
TGTGCCAGCAGCTTAGGTGGTAGCGGGAGGACCGGGGAGCTGTTTTTT
>TRBJ2-5|TRBV11-2|few|NA
CASSLGPTLQETQYF
TGTGCCAGCAGCTTAGGTCCTACTCTCCAAGAGACCCAGTACTTC
>TRBJ2-7|TRBV29-1|few|NA
CSVEDSYEQYF
TGCAGCGTTGAGGACAGCTACGAGCAGTACTTC
>TRBJ1-1|TRBV6-6|once|NA
CASSRITEAFF
TGTGCCAGCAGCCGGATTACTGAAGCTTTCTTT
>TRBJ2-7|TRBV3-1|NA|NA
CASNLGAAPYEQYF
TGTGCCAGCAACCTCGGGGCGGCCCCCTACGAGCAGTACTTC
>TRBJ2-7|TRBV29-1|NA|NA
CSVPRNGEQYF
TGCAGCGTTCCCAGGAACGGGGAGCAGTACTTC
>TRBJ2-1|TRBV6-5|NA|TRBD2
CASSSLSGGAKDEQFF
TGTGCCAGCAGTTCCCTTAGCGGGGGAGCGAAGGATGAGCAGTTCTTC
>TRBJ1-1|TRBV20-1|few|NA
CSVWGAGNTEAFF
TGCAGTGTTTGGGGGGCGGGGAACACTGAAGCTTTCTTT
>TRBJ2-1|TRBV5-1|NA|NA
CASSLVSDSSYNEQFF
TGCGCCAGCAGCTTGGTCTCCGACAGCTCCTACAATGAGCAGTTCTTC
>TRBJ2-7|TRBV5-6|NA|TRBD1
CASSNLDRGEQYF
TGTGCCAGCAGCAACCTGGACAGGGGCGAGCAGTACTTC
>TRBJ1-1|TRBV15|NA|TRBD1
CATSRDRGPNTEAFF
TGTGCCACCAGCAGGGACAGGGGACCGAACACTGAAGCTTTCTTT
>TRBJ1-1|TRBV9|few|NA
CASSVGPDPNSEAFF
TGTGCCAGCAGCGTAGGCCCGGATCCCAATTCAGAAGCTTTCTTT
>TRBJ2-5|TRBV29-1|many|TRBD2
CSVVPTSGGSWETQYF
TGCAGCGTTGTCCCTACTAGCGGGGGCTCTTGGGAGACCCAGTACTTC
>TRBJ2-1|TRBV7-9|few|NA
CASGRSGGPGNEQFF
TGTGCCAGCGGCAGGTCCGGCGGACCCGGGAATGAGCAGTTCTTC
>TRBJ1-2|TRBV5-1|few|TRBD1
CASSLGGQGDVGYTF
TGCGCCAGCAGCTTGGGTGGACAGGGGGATGTTGGCTACACCTTC
>TRBJ1-1|TRBV29-1|NA|NA
CSVRRATEAFF
TGCAGCGTCCGAAGGGCCACTGAAGCTTTCTTT